The T cell receptor beta chain under discussion was sequenced for a study of blood T cell repertoires in COVID-19. V lost 3 bases and J 9 bases, leaving 20 bases between the germline ends. Germline CDR1 MGHDK, CDR2 SYGVNS. The CDR3 is 15 residues long. Profiling relied on immunoSEQ multiplex PCR, and the TCRdb table lists in-frame clones only, not all of them. The sample holds roughly 200,000 clones, about nine tenths seen once. The chain links TRBV25-1 to TRBJ2-5; D is possibly TRBD2 (5 bases). The sequencing sample was made of PBMCs or T cells enriched from blood (not recorded which). This sequence was found in a woman aged 40 to 55 with acute COVID-19. The CDR3 region is CASSEWLTGSGAQYF. The CDR3 nucleotides read TGTGCCAGCAGTGAGTGGCTGACGGGGTCCGGGGCCCAGTACTTC.